This T cell receptor beta chain was observed in a study of STAT5B mutations in CD4+ large granular lymphocyte leukemia. Broader study findings: Without HLA matching, higher CD4+ than CD8+ T-LGLL clonality could reflect small sample size.

Comments on this clone: The antigen is undetermined.

The CDR3 sequence is 16 residues long. Germline V gene sequence: CDR1 LNHNV, CDR2 YYDKDF (reference sequence). V gave up 2 bases and J gave up 5 bases, with 16 bases separating them. Generated by immunoSEQ multiplex PCR, the TCRdb table keeps only in-frame clones and is missing some. The table lists over 25,000 clones, about 74% of them singletons. The V gene is TRBV15, the J gene TRBJ2-1; D is possibly TRBD1 or TRBD2 (5 bases each). This sequence originates from a human donor in good health. The source material was CD4+ T cells from blood buffy coats. Here the CDR3 DNA reads TGTGCCACCAGCAGATTTCCAAGGGACCGAGACAATGAGCAGTTCTTC. This codes for CATSRFPRDRDNEQFF.